The 32 T cell receptor beta chains presented below share a single source sample, sequenced in a study of T cell responses to AZD1222 COVID-19 vaccine (dated by TCRdb to the early 2020s). Receptors were amplified or captured by the immunoSEQ multiplex PCR assay. TCRdb took this table from immuneACCESS and kept in-frame rearrangements with V and J called. Such tables lack part of the clones; where checked against another copy, unresolved V genes explain under half of the gap, and the rest is unexplained. This sample gives 150,000 to 200,000 clones in total; just over 90% of them show up just once. The ten most abundant clones make up less than 1.5% of the sample. Taken with the paper, the label for time point translates to: about 28 days (+/-7) after the second vaccine dose. The sequencing used peripheral blood, collected 28 days after the second AZD1222 dose. All receptors derive from an adult who received the AZD1222 COVID-19 vaccine.

In nucleotides, the CDR3 is TGTGCCAGCAGTTACCACTACAATGAGCAGTTCTTC. It yields the protein CASSYHYNEQFF. The V gene is TRBV6-6, the J gene TRBJ2-1; D is uncertain. V lost 2 bases and J 3 bases, leaving 2 bases between the germline ends. The CDR3 is made up of 12 amino acids. The V gene's germline CDR1 is MNHNY and CDR2 SVGAGI (reference sequence).

The gene calls are TRBV11-2 and TRBJ1-2, with TRBD1 matching 9 bases. Germline CDR1 SGHAT, CDR2 FQNNGV. The CDR3 length is 15 residues. J gave up 3 bases and V 5 bases, and 7 bases lay outside the gene matches. In DNA form, the CDR3 reads TGTGCCAGCAGCCAAGCACAGGGGGCTTACTATGGCTACACCTTC. Translated, it gives CASSQAQGAYYGYTF.

This sequence joins TRBV23-1 and TRBJ1-1; the D is unclear. TRBV23-1 is assigned to the ORF class and has an uncertain function. The CDR3 extends over 12 amino acids. With 2 bases removed from V and 7 bases from J, the gap between germline ends came to 8 bases. CDR3 protein: CASSQTENEAFF. DNA for the CDR3: TGCGCCAGCAGTCAAACGGAGAATGAAGCTTTCTTT.

This sequence joins TRBV7-9 and TRBJ1-2; the D is unclear. V was shortened by 1 base and J by 6 bases, with 6 bases between the two germline ends. This CDR3 contains 12 residues. Germline lookup yields CDR1 SEHNR and CDR2 FQNEAQ (reference sequence). This chain's CDR3 is CASSLVVNGYTF. The CDR3 DNA reads TGTGCCAGCAGCTTAGTCGTGAATGGCTACACCTTC.

This clone appeared a few times. This chain uses TRBV27 with TRBJ2-7, with 11 nucleotides matching TRBD1. The CDR3 is 14 residues long. Looked up from germline, CDR1 is MNHEY and CDR2 is SMNVEV (reference sequence). Trimming took 6 bases from V and 5 from J; bases not matched to a gene: 6. CDR3 in amino acids: CASSPGQGADEQYF. CDR3 coding DNA: TGTGCCAGCAGCCCAGGACAGGGGGCCGACGAGCAGTACTTC.

The J gene is TRBJ1-2, the V gene TRBV9, with 10 bases fitting TRBD1. This CDR3 is 14 amino acids long. V shed 4 bases, J shed 4 bases, and the junction held 4 bases outside the gene matches. The V gene's germline CDR1 is SGDLS and CDR2 YYNGEE. The CDR3 is CASSPGQGGYGYTF. The CDR3 nucleotides are TGTGCCAGCAGCCCCGGACAGGGGGGCTATGGCTACACCTTC.

V gene TRBV28 combines with J gene TRBJ1-2, with D hard to call. The germline CDR1 and CDR2 sequences are MDHEN and SYDVKM. V shed 5 bases and J shed 5 bases, with 6 bases lying between them. The CDR3 length is 11 residues. The CDR3: CASSQSYGYTF. The DNA of the CDR3 is TGTGCCAGCAGTCAGTCGTATGGCTACACCTTC.

This clone was counted once. The DNA of the CDR3 is TGTGCCAGCAGTGGACTAGCGGGAGGTCCGCAAAATGAGCAGTTCTTC. Its translation: CASSGLAGGPQNEQFF. The chain couples TRBV3-1 (or the pseudogene TRBV3-2) to TRBJ2-1; 14 nucleotides align to TRBD2. Germline V gene lookup returns CDR1 LGHDT and CDR2 YNNKEL (reference sequence). The CDR3 length is 16 residues. J lost 7 bases, V lost 6 bases, and 8 bases had no gene match.

The chain is built from TRBV29-1 and TRBJ1-2; a weak D match, TRBD1 (5 bases). The germline gives CDR1 SQVTM, CDR2 ANQGSEA. The CDR3 spans 12 residues. The V end was cut by 7 bases, the J end by 6 bases, with 15 bases between. The CDR3 DNA follows: TGCAGCGCCGTGAGGGGAATCGATGGCTACACCTTC. As protein: CSAVRGIDGYTF.

The rearrangement uses TRBV5-5 and TRBJ1-6; a possible D gene is TRBD1 (5 bases). The germline V gene encodes CDR1 SGHKS and CDR2 YYEKEE (reference sequence). The CDR3 covers 16 residues. The ends were cut back, 0 bases at V and 0 bases at J, with 7 bases in the middle. CDR3 nucleotide sequence: TGTGCCAGCAGCTTGGAGCAGGGCTCCTATAATTCACCCCTCCACTTT. This sequence encodes CASSLEQGSYNSPLHF.

The chain recombines TRBV6-1 with TRBJ2-2, with D possibly TRBD2 on 6 matching bases. The CDR3 contains 16 residues. Germline CDR1 reads MNHNS; CDR2 reads SASEGT. V shed 4 bases and J shed 0 bases, with 12 bases lying between them. The DNA of the CDR3 is TGTGCCAGCAGTGGGGTGGGGGGATCGAACACCGGGGAGCTGTTTTTT. Encoded protein: CASSGVGGSNTGELFF.

The chain is built from TRBV5-1 and TRBJ2-1; 11 nucleotides line up with TRBD1. Germline V lookup: CDR1 SGHRS, CDR2 YFSETQ. Trimming cost V 7 bases and J 1 base; bases outside gene matches: 10. This CDR3 region has 17 residues. CDR3 in amino acids: CASFTGQGVGSYNEQFF. CDR3 DNA sequence: TGCGCCAGCTTTACGGGACAGGGGGTAGGATCCTACAATGAGCAGTTCTTC.

The rearrangement joins TRBV27 to TRBJ1-6; D perhaps matches TRBD1 (5 bases). CDR1 MNHEY and CDR2 SMNVEV come from the germline V gene (reference sequence). CDR3 length: 14 amino acids. V was clipped by 1 base and J by 9 bases, with 10 bases between them. CDR3 amino acids: CASSLYRRGSPLHF. The DNA for the CDR3 is TGTGCCAGCAGTTTATACAGGAGGGGTTCACCCCTCCACTTT.

The chain has TRBV7-8 and TRBJ2-7; possibly TRBD2 for D (5 bases). The CDR3 length is 13 residues. The V and J ends lost 1 base and 6 bases respectively, with 10 bases between them. In germline, CDR1 is SGHVS, CDR2 FQNEAQ. For the CDR3, the DNA is TGTGCCAGCAGCTTAGGGAGAGGGTCCGAGCAGTACTTC. This encodes CASSLGRGSEQYF.

This clone has more than one count but fewer than ten. This chain uses TRBV12-5 with TRBJ2-1; D possibly corresponds to TRBD2 (6 bases). There are 17 residues in the CDR3. Germline V gene lookup returns CDR1 LGHNT and CDR2 FRNRAP. Trimming took 2 bases from V and 5 from J, leaving 19 bases between them. The CDR3 nucleotides are TGTGCTAGTGGTTTGTCCCAAACCGGGACTGCAGACAATGAGCAGTTCTTC. It is translated as CASGLSQTGTADNEQFF.

The chain carries TRBV7-9 and TRBJ1-5; possibly TRBD1 for D (5 bases). Looked up from germline, CDR1 is SEHNR and CDR2 is FQNEAQ (reference sequence). The germline V and J ends were trimmed by 6 bases and 4 bases, with 7 bases remaining between them. The CDR3 totals 12 residues. CDR3 amino acids: CASRQGNQPQHF. CDR3 nucleotide sequence: TGTGCCAGCAGGCAGGGAAATCAGCCCCAGCATTTT.

This chain connects TRBV6-1 to TRBJ2-1; D not certain. The germline CDR1 and CDR2 sequences are MNHNS and SASEGT. The CDR3 is 14 amino acids. V lost 8 bases to trimming and J lost 0 bases, with 11 bases between them. The CDR3 sequence is CASSERSSYNEQFF. DNA for the CDR3: TGTGCCAGCTCGGAGCGAAGCTCCTACAATGAGCAGTTCTTC.

CDR3 DNA sequence: TGTGCCCGGCAAGGGAGTTGCAATCAGCCCCAGCATTTT. This gives the protein CARQGSCNQPQHF. The V gene is TRBV30, the J gene TRBJ1-5, with no clear D. The V gene's germline CDR1 is GTSNPN and CDR2 SVGIG (reference sequence). V gave up 8 bases and J gave up 2 bases, with 13 bases separating them. The CDR3 consists of 13 residues. Complete variable domain (other parts from reference TRBV30 and TRBJ1-5): SQTIHQWPATLVQPVGSPLSLECTVEGTSNPNLYWYRQAAGRGLQLLFYSVGIGQISSEVPQNLSASRPQDRQFILSSKKLLLSDSGFYLCARQGSCNQPQHFGDGTRLSIL.

In nucleotides, the CDR3 is TGTGCCAGCAGGGACGCCACAGGGAGCAATTCACCCCTCCACTTT. Translated, it gives CASRDATGSNSPLHF. V and J are TRBV27 and TRBJ1-6; tentatively, D is TRBD1 (6 bases). The ends were cut back, 6 bases at V and 7 bases at J, with 16 bases in the middle. The CDR3 consists of 15 residues. Germline loops: CDR1 MNHEY, CDR2 SMNVEV (reference sequence).

The chain has TRBV10-3 and TRBJ2-7; D is perhaps TRBD1 (6 bases). The CDR3 spans 14 residues. Deletions cut 3 bases from V and 3 bases from J, with 12 bases between. CDR1 is ENHRY and CDR2 is SYGVKD in the germline V gene. CDR3 sequence: CAISDEGEYYEQYF. The CDR3 coding sequence is TGTGCCATCAGTGACGAGGGGGAATACTACGAGCAGTACTTC.

This sequence joins TRBV4-2 and TRBJ1-2; D not resolved. Germline V lookup: CDR1 LGHNA, CDR2 YNFKEQ. The CDR3 contains 15 residues. Trimming removed 1 base at V and 8 bases at J, with 17 bases between. In nucleotides, the CDR3 is TGTGCCAGCAGCCAAGGGGCGGGGTCCCGTTTAGGCTACACCTTC. Protein product: CASSQGAGSRLGYTF.

Only one count was recorded for this clone. The V gene is TRBV4-1, the J gene TRBJ1-2; D is uncertain. The germline V gene has CDR1 MGHRA and CDR2 YSYEKL. Trimming stripped 1 base from V and 2 bases from J, with 11 bases between. This CDR3 region has 15 residues. CDR3 protein: CASSQGLRENYGYTF. CDR3 coding DNA: TGCGCCAGCAGCCAAGGCCTACGAGAGAACTATGGCTACACCTTC.

The V call is TRBV6-6, the J call TRBJ1-2, with unresolved D. Deletions cut 4 bases from V and 4 bases from J, with 13 bases between. Germline V gene lookup returns CDR1 MNHNY and CDR2 SVGAGI (reference sequence). This CDR3 has 14 residues. The DNA of the CDR3 is TGTGCCAGCAGTTTAGCCCAGGCTAGCTATGGCTACACCTTC. As protein: CASSLAQASYGYTF.

The V gene is TRBV19, the J gene TRBJ2-2, with TRBD1 identical over 7 bases. The CDR3 runs 12 residues. Per germline, CDR1 LNHDA and CDR2 SQIVND (reference sequence). The V segment lost 5 bases and the J segment 6 bases; nucleotides outside the gene matches: 0. The CDR3 nucleotides read TGTGCCAGTAGTCAGGGGGCCGGGGAGCTGTTTTTT. Amino acid sequence: CASSQGAGELFF.

The chain couples TRBV2 to TRBJ2-7; TRBD2 is a possible D gene (6 bases). Germline-derived CDR1 and CDR2 are SNHLY and FYNNEI. There are 14 residues in the CDR3. V lost 4 bases and J lost 3, with 13 bases in between. This CDR3 reads CASSGLTAGYEQYF. The CDR3, as DNA: TGTGCCAGCAGTGGACTCACAGCGGGCTACGAGCAGTACTTC.

The gene calls are TRBV4-1 and TRBJ1-5; no definite D call. CDR3 size: 14 residues. Germline values: CDR1 MGHRA, CDR2 YSYEKL. Trimming took 5 bases from V and 0 from J, leaving 8 bases between them. The CDR3 DNA reads as TGCGCCAGCAGCGAGACACCTAGCAATCAGCCCCAGCATTTT. It yields the protein CASSETPSNQPQHF.

This clone was seen once. The rearrangement joins TRBV4-2 to TRBJ1-6; D not certain. Germline assignment: CDR1 LGHNA and CDR2 YNFKEQ. V was clipped by 4 bases and J by 8 bases, with 9 bases between them. This CDR3 is built from 13 residues. CDR3 coding DNA: TGTGCCAGCAGCCCCCAGGTCGATTCACCCCTCCACTTT. It yields the protein CASSPQVDSPLHF.

The chain links TRBV7-8 to TRBJ2-2; 9 bases are shared with TRBD1. CDR3 size: 17 residues. J gave up 1 base and V 1 base, and 4 bases lay outside the gene matches. Germline V gene sequence: CDR1 SGHVS, CDR2 FQNEAQ. As DNA, the CDR3 is TGTGCCAGCAGCTTAGTACCGGGACAGGGGAACACCGGGGAGCTGTTTTTT. This sequence encodes CASSLVPGQGNTGELFF.

The chain is built from TRBV3-1 (or the pseudogene TRBV3-2) and TRBJ2-1; 7 bases map to TRBD1. V trimming: 3 bases; J trimming: 14 bases; junction bases outside the gene matches: 10. This CDR3 has 13 residues. Germline V gives CDR1 LGHDT, CDR2 YNNKEL (reference sequence). The DNA for the CDR3 is TGTGCCAGCAGCCAGAGTGCAGGGGGTCCGGAGTTCTTC. This codes for CASSQSAGGPEFF.

The V call is TRBV15, the J call TRBJ1-2; D not resolved. V was clipped by 0 bases and J by 5 bases, with 4 bases between them. The CDR3 is made up of 12 amino acids. CDR1 and CDR2 from the germline V gene are LNHNV and YYDKDF (reference sequence). The CDR3 is CATSRETYGYTF. The DNA of the CDR3 is TGTGCCACCAGCAGAGAGACTTATGGCTACACCTTC.

On this clone itself: Within the sample, other DNA sequences also encode this same CDR3. The genes are TRBV6-2 or TRBV6-3 and TRBJ2-3, with D possibly matching TRBD2 (5 bases). Trimming shortened V by 2 bases and J by 0 bases, and 15 bases separated the two germline ends. The CDR3 has 17 residues. Germline V CDR1 and CDR2: MNHEY, SVGEGT. The CDR3 nucleotides read TGTGCCAGCAGTTACCCACGGGAAGGGTCTAGCACAGATACGCAGTATTTT. It is translated as CASSYPREGSSTDTQYF.

The chain uses TRBV3-1 (or the pseudogene TRBV3-2) and TRBJ2-7, with TRBD2 matching over 8 bases. The CDR3 consists of 16 residues. Trimming cost V 3 bases and J 2 bases; bases outside gene matches: 9. From germline, CDR1 is LGHDT and CDR2 YNNKEL (reference sequence). Here the CDR3 reads CASSHWSPGGTYEQYF. CDR3 sequence (DNA): TGTGCCAGCAGCCATTGGAGTCCGGGAGGGACCTACGAGCAGTACTTC.